Presented here are 3 T cell receptor beta chains from one specimen sequenced in a study of response to subunit inactivated influenza vaccine. TCRdb called the RT-PCR reads again in MiXCR, with one record for every CDR3 protein. The data hold about 500,000 distinct CDR3 sequences, with 16% observed a single time. Sequenced material: CD4+ T cells sorted from PBMCs, taken less than 30 months after vaccination. Every receptor here comes from a man between 50 and 75 years old who received an inactivated influenza vaccine.

This clonotype showed up just a few times. The DNA for the CDR3 is TGCAGTGCTAGCCATAGCGGGTCTACCTACGAGCAGTACTTC. Its translation is CSASHSGSTYEQYF. This rearrangement joins TRBV20-1 to TRBJ2-7; 7 bases line up with TRBD2. The CDR3 length is 14 residues. The V and J ends lost 3 bases and 2 bases, in that order; junction bases with no gene match: 7. Per germline, CDR1 DFQATT and CDR2 SNEGSKA (reference sequence).

This clonotype was seen a few times. The V gene is TRBV2, the J gene TRBJ1-6; D is uncertain. Per germline, CDR1 SNHLY and CDR2 FYNNEI. The CDR3 totals 14 residues. Trimming shortened V by 7 bases and J by 1 base, and 8 bases separated the two germline ends. The CDR3 sequence is CASTRLSYNSPLHF. The CDR3 coding sequence is TGTGCCAGCACCCGACTGTCCTATAATTCACCCCTCCACTTT.

Points on this clonotype: This CDR3 is missing its conserved last phenylalanine or tryptophan, likely due to a read error. This chain uses TRBV29-1 with TRBJ2-1; D may be TRBD1 (6 bases). Trimming took 6 bases from V and 3 from J, leaving 21 bases between them. The CDR3 runs to 16 residues. Germline CDR1 is SQVTM and CDR2 is ANQGSEA. CDR3 coding DNA: TGCAGCGTCGTTATCCCGACAGGAACCCTCTACAATGAGCAGTTCCTC. Encoded protein: CSVVIPTGTLYNEQFL.